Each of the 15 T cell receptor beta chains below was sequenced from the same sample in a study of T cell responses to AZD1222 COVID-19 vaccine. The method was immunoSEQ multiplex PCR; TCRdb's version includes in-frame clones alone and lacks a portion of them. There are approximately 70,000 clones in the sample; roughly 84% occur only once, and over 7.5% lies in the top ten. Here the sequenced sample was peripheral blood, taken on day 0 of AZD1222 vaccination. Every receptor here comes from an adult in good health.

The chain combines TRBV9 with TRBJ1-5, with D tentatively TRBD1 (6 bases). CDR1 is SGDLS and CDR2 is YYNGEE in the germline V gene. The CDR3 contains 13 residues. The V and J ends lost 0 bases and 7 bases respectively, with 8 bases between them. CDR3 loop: CASSVDQGQPQHF. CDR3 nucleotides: TGTGCCAGCAGCGTAGATCAGGGGCAGCCCCAGCATTTT.

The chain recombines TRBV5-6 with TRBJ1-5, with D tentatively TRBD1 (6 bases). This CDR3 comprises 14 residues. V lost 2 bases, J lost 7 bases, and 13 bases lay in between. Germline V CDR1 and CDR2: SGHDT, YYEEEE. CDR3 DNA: TGTGCCAGCAGCTTAAGCGGGGGGCAGCAGCCCCAGCATTTT. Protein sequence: CASSLSGGQQPQHF.

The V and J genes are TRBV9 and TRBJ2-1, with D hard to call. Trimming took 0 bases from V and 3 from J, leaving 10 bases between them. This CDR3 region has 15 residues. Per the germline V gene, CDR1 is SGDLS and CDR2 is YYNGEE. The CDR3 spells CASSVEWHVYNEQFF. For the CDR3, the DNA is TGTGCCAGCAGCGTAGAGTGGCATGTCTACAATGAGCAGTTCTTC.

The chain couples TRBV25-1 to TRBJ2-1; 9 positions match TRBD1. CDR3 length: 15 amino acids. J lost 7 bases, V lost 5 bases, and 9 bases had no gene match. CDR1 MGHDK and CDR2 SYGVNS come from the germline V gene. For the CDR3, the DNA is TGTGCCAGCAGTTTCCCCGGGACAGGGAGGAATGAGCAGTTCTTC. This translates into CASSFPGTGRNEQFF.

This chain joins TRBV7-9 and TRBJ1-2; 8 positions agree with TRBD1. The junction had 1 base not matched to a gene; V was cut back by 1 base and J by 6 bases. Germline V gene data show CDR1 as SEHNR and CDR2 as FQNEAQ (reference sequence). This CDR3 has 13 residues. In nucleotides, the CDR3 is TGTGCCAGCAGCTTAGGGACAGGGAATGGCTACACCTTC. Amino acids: CASSLGTGNGYTF.

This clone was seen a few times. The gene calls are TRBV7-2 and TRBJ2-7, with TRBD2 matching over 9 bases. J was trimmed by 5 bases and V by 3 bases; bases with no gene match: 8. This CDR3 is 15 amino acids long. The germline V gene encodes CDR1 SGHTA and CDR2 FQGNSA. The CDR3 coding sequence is TGTGCCAGCAGCTTGAATAGCGGGGGATTCGACGAGCAGTACTTC. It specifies CASSLNSGGFDEQYF.

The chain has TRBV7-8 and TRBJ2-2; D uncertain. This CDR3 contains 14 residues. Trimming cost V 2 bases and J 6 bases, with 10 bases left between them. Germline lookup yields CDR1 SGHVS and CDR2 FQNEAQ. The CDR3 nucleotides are TGTGCCAGCAGCTTAACAGCACACTCCGGGGAGCTGTTTTTT. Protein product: CASSLTAHSGELFF.

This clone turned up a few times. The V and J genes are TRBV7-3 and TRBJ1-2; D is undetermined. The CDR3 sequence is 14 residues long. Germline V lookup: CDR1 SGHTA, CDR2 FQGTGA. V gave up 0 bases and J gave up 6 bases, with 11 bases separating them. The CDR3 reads CASSLTAGSHGYTF. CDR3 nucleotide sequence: TGTGCCAGCAGCTTAACGGCGGGGAGCCATGGCTACACCTTC.

CDR3 sequence (DNA): TGTGCCAGCAGTTGGACAGGGGGGTCCACTGAAGCTTTCTTT. Protein product: CASSWTGGSTEAFF. The V gene is TRBV6-1, the J gene TRBJ1-1; the match to TRBD1 covers 10 bases. The CDR3 length is 14 residues. Germline CDR1 MNHNS, CDR2 SASEGT. The V segment lost 5 bases and the J segment 4 bases; nucleotides outside the gene matches: 4.

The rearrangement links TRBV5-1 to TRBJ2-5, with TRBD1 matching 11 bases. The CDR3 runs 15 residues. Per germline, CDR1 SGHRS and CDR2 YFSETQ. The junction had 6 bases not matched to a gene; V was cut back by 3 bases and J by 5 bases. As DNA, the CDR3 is TGCGCCAGCAGCTCAGGACAGGGGGCCGGGGAGACCCAGTACTTC. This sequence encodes CASSSGQGAGETQYF.

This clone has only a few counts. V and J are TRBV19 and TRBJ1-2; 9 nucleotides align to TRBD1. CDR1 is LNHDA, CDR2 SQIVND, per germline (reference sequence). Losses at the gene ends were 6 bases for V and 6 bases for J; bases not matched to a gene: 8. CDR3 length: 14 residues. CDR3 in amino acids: CASRDRGPRDGYTF. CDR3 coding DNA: TGTGCCAGTAGGGACAGGGGCCCCAGGGATGGCTACACCTTC.

DNA of the CDR3: TGCGCCAGCAGCCAAGATGGGAGGGGAGGGAACGAAAAACTGTTTTTT. This sequence encodes CASSQDGRGGNEKLFF. The chain links TRBV4-3 to TRBJ1-4; D perhaps matches TRBD1 (5 bases). The ends were cut back, 0 bases at V and 8 bases at J, with 16 bases in the middle. The CDR3 is 16 amino acids. The germline gives CDR1 LGHNA, CDR2 YSLEER.

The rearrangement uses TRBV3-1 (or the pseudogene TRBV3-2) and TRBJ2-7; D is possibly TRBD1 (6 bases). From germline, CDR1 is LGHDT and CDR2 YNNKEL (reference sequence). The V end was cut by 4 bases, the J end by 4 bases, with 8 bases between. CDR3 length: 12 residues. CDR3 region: CASSPQGYEQYF. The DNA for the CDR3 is TGTGCCAGCAGCCCACAGGGTTACGAGCAGTACTTC.

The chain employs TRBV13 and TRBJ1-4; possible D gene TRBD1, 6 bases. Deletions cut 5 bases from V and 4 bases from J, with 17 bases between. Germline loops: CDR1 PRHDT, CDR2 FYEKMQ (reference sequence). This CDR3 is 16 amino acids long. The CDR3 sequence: CASSQGRGTVNEKLFF. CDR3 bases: TGTGCCAGCAGCCAGGGCAGGGGCACGGTTAATGAAAAACTGTTTTTT.

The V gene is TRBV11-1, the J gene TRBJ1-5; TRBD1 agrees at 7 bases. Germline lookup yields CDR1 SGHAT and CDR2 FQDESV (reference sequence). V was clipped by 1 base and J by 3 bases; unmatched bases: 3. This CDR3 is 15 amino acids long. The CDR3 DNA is TGTGCCAGCAGCTTAGGACAGGGCTACAATCAGCCCCAGCATTTT. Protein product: CASSLGQGYNQPQHF.